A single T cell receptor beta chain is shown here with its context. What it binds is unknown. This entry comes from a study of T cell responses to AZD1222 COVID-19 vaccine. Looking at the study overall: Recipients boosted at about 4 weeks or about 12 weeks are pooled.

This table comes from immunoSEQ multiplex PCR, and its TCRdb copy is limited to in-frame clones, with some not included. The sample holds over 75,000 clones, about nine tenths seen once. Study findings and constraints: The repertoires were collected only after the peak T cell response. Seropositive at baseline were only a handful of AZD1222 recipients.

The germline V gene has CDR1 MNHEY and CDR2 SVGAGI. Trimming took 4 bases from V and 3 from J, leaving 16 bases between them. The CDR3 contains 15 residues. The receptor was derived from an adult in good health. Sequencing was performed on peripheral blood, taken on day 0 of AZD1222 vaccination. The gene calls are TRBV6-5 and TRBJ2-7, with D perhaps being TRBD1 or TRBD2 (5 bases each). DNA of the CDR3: TGTGCCAGCAGTTCATCCGGGACGGACGACTACGAGCAGTACTTC. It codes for CASSSSGTDDYEQYF.